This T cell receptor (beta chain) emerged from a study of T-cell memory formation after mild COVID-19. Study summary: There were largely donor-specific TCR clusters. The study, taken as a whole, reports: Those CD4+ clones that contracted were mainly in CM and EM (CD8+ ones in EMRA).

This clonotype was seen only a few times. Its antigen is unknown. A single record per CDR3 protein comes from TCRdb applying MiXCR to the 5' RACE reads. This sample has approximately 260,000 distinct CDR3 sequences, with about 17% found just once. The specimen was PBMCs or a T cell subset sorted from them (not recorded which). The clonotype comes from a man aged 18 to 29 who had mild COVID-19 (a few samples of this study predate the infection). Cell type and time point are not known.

The CDR3 bases are TGTGCCAGCAGCCCATGGGACTTGAGAATAAACACCGGGGAGCTGTTTTTT. This gives the protein CASSPWDLRINTGELFF. This chain connects TRBV28 to TRBJ2-2; tentative D call: TRBD2 (6 bases). The CDR3 covers 17 residues. In germline, CDR1 is MDHEN, CDR2 SYDVKM. V was pared by 6 bases and J by 2 bases, with 19 bases between.